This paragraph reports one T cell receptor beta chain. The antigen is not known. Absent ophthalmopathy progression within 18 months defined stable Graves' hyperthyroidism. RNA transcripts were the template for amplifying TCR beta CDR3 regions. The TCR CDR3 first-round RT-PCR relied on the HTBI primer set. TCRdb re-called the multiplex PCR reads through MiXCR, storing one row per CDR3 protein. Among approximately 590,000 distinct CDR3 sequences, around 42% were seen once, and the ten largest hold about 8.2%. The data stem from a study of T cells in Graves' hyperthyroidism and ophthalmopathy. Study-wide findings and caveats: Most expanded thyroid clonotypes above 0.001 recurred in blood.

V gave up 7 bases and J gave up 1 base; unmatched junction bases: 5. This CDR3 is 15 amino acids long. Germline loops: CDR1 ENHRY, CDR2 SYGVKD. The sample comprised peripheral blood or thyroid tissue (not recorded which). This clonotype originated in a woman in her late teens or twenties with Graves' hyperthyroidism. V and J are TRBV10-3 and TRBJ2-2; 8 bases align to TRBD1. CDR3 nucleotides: TGTGCCATCAATCGACAGGGGTTGAACACCGGGGAGCTGTTTTTT. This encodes CAINRQGLNTGELFF.